This TCR beta chain is from a study of CD8+ T cells in alopecia areata. cDNA reverse transcribed from extracted RNA served as the sequencing template. TCRdb keeps only in-frame clones here, not all; method: immunoSEQ multiplex PCR. The sample includes 210,000 or so clones, 66% of them seen just once. CDR1 is SGHTA and CDR2 is FQGNSA in the germline V gene. The J segment lost 1 base and the V segment lost 3 bases, leaving 2 bases of the junction unmatched. This CDR3 region has 15 residues. The treatment: oral pan-JAK inhibitor, 5-10 mg twice daily. This TCR was recovered from a human donor with alopecia areata. The sequencing used CD4+ T cells sorted from blood, collected between weeks 44 and 45, from a patient treated with tofacitinib. The chain links TRBV7-2 to TRBJ2-3, with 9 bases lining up with TRBD2. The CDR3: CASSFRLAGTDTQYF. DNA of the CDR3: TGTGCCAGCAGCTTTCGACTAGCGGGCACAGATACGCAGTATTTT. The full variable domain, in which reference TRBV7-2 and TRBJ2-3 provide the parts outside the CDR3, is GAGVSQSPSNKVTEKGKDVELRCDPISGHTALYWYRQSLGQGLEFLIYFQGNSAPDKSGLPSDRFSAERTGGSVSTLTIQRTQQEDSAVYLCASSFRLAGTDTQYFGPGTRLTVL.